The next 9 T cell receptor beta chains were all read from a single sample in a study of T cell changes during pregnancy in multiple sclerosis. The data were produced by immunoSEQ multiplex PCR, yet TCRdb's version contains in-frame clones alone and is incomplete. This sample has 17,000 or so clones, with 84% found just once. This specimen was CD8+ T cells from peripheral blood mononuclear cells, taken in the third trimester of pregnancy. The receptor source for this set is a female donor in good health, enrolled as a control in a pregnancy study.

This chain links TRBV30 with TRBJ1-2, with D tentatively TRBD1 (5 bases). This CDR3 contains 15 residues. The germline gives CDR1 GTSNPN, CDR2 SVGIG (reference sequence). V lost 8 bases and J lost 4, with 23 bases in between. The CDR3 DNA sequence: TGTGCCCAGAGGATCCTCCCCGTCCAGGGCTATGGCTACACCTTC. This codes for CAQRILPVQGYGYTF.

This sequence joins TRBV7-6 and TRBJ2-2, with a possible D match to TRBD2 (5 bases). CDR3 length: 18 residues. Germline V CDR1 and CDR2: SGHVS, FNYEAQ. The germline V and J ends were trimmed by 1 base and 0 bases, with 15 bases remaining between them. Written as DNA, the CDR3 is TGTGCCAGCAGCTTAGTATTTTCGGCTAGCTCGAACACCGGGGAGCTGTTTTTT. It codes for CASSLVFSASSNTGELFF.

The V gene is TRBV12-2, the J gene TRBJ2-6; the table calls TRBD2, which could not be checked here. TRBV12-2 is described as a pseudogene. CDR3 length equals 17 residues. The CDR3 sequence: CASRLAGLVIGTNVLTF. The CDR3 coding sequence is TGTGCAAGTCGCTTAGCGGGACTAGTCATCGGAACCAACGTCCTGACTTTC.

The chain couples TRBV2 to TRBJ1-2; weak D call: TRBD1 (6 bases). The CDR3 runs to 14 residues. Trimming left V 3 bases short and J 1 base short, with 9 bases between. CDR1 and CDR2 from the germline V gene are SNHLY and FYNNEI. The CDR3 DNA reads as TGTGCCAGCAGTGAGCAGGACAGTAACTATGGCTACACCTTC. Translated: CASSEQDSNYGYTF.

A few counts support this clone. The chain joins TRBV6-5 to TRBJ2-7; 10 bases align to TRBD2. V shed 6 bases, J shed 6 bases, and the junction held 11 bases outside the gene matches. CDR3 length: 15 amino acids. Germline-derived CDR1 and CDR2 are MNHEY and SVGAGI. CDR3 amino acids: CASSPKLAGLLEQYF. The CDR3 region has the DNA TGTGCCAGCAGCCCGAAACTAGCGGGATTACTCGAGCAGTACTTC.

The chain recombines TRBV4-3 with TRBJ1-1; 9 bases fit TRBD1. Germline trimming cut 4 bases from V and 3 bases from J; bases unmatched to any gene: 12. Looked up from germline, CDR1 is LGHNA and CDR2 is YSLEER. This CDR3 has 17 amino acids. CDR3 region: CASSRIRDRERDTEAFF. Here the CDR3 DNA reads TGCGCCAGCAGCCGGATCCGGGACAGGGAACGGGACACTGAAGCTTTCTTT.

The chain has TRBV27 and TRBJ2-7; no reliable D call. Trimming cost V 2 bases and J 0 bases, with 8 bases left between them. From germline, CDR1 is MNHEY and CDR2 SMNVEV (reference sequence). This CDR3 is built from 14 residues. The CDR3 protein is CASSLDWNSYEQYF. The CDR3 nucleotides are TGTGCCAGCAGTTTAGACTGGAACTCCTACGAGCAGTACTTC.

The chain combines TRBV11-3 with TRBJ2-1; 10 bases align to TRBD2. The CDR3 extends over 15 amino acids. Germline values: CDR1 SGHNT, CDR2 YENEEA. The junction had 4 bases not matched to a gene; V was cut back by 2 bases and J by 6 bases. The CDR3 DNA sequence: TGTGCCAGCAGCTTATTGGCTAGCGGGGGCAATGAGCAGTTCTTC. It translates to CASSLLASGGNEQFF.

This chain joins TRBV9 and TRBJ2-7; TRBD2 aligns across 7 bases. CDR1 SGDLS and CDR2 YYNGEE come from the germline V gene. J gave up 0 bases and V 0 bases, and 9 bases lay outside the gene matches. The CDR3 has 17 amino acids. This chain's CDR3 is CASSVASGFSSSYEQYF. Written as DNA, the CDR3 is TGTGCCAGCAGCGTAGCTAGCGGATTTTCAAGCTCCTACGAGCAGTACTTC. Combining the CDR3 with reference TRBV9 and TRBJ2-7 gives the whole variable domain DSGVTQTPKHLITATGQRVTLRCSPRSGDLSVYWYQQSLDQGLQFLIQYYNGEERAKGNILERFSAQQFPDLHSELNLSSLELGDSALYFCASSVASGFSSSYEQYFGPGTRLTVT.